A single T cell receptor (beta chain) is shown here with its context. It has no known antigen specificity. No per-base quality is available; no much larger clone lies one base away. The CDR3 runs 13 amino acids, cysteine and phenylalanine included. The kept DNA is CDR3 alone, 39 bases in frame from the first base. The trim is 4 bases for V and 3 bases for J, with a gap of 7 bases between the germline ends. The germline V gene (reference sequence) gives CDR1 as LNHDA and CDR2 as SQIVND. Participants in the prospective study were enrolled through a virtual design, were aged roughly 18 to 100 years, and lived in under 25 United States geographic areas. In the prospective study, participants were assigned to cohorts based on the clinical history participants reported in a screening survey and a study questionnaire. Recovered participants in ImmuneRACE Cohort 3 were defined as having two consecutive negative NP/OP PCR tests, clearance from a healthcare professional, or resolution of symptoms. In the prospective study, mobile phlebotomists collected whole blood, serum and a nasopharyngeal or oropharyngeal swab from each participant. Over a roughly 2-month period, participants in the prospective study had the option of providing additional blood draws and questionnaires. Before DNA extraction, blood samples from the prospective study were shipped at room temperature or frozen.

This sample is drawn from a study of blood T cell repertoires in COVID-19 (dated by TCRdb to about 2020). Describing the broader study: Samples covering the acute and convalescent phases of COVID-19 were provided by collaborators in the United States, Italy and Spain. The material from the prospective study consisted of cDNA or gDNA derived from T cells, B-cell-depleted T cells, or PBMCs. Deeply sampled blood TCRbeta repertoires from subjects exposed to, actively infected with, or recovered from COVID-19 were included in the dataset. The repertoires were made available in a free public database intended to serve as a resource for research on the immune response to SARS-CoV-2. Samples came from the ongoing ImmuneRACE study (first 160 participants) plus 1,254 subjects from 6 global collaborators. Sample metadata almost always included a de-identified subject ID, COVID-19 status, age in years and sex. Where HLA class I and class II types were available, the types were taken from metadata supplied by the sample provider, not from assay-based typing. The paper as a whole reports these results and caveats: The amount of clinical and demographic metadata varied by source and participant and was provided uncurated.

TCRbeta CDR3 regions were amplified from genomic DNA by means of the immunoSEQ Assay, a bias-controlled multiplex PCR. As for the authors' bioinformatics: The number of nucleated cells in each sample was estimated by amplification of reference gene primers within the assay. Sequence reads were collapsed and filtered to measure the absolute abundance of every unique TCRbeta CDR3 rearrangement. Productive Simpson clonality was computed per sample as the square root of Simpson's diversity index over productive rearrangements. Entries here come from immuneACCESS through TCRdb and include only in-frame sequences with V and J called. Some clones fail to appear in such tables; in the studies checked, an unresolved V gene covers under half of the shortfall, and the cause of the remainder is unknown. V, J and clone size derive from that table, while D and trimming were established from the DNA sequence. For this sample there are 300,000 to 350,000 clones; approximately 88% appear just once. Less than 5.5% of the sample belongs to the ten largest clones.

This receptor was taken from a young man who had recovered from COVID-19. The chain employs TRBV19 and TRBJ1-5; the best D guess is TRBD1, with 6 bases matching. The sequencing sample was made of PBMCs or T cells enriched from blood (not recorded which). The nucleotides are TGTGCCAGTAGTAACAGGGCCAATCAGCCCCAGCATTTT. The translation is CASSNRANQPQHF. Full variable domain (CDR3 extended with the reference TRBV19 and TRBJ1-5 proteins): DGGITQSPKYLFRKEGQNVTLSCEQNLNHDAMYWYRQDPGQGLRLIYYSQIVNDFQKGDIAEGYSVSREKKESFPLTVTSAQKNPTAFYLCASSNRANQPQHFGDGTRLSIL.